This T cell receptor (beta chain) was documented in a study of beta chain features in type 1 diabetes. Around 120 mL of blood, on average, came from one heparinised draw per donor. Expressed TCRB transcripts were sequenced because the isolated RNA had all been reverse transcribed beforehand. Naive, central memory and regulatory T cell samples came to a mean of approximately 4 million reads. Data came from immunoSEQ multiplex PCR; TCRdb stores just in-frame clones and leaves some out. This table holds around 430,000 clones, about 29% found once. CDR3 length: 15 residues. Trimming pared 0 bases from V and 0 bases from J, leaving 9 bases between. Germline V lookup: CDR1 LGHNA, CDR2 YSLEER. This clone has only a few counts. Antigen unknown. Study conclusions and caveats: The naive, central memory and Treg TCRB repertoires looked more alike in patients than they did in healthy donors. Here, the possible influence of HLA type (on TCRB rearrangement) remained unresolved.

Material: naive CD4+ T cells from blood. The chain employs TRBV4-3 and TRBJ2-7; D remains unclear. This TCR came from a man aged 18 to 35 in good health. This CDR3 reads CASSQESRSSYEQYF. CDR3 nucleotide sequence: TGCGCCAGCAGCCAAGAATCCAGGAGCTCCTACGAGCAGTACTTC.